These 5 T cell receptor beta chains were sequenced from one sample in a study of blood T cell repertoires in COVID-19. Repertoires were generated with immunoSEQ multiplex PCR, while TCRdb's copy carries only in-frame clones and drops some. The data show 200,000 to 300,000 clones, more than 75% seen once. Sequencing input: peripheral blood. Receptor source: a woman aged 50 to 60 with acute or convalescent COVID-19.

The chain has TRBV19 and TRBJ2-1, with TRBD1 identical over 10 bases. The germline gives CDR1 LNHDA, CDR2 SQIVND (reference sequence). V lost 3 bases to trimming and J lost 7 bases; unmatched junction nucleotides: 9. The CDR3 runs to 16 residues. CDR3 residues: CASSIYTGTGVNEQFF. DNA for the CDR3: TGTGCCAGTAGTATCTACACCGGGACAGGGGTGAATGAGCAGTTCTTC.

The gene calls are TRBV5-1 and TRBJ2-3; a possible D gene is TRBD2 (6 bases). From germline, CDR1 is SGHRS and CDR2 YFSETQ. The CDR3 length is 16 residues. V dropped 0 bases and J dropped 3 bases, with 14 bases sitting between them. This chain's CDR3 is CASSLEQRVGTDTQYF. CDR3 nucleotide sequence: TGCGCCAGCAGCTTGGAACAGCGGGTCGGGACAGATACGCAGTATTTT.

This clone has only a few counts. The rearrangement uses TRBV5-4 and TRBJ1-1; D possibly corresponds to TRBD1 (6 bases). Trimming took off 0 bases at V and 3 bases at J, with 21 bases between the two ends. CDR1 is SGHNT and CDR2 is YYREEE in the germline V gene (reference sequence). The CDR3 is made up of 18 amino acids. The CDR3 DNA follows: TGTGCCAGCAGCTTGGCCGGGCAGGGGTCAAGTTCGGACACTGAAGCTTTCTTT. Protein sequence: CASSLAGQGSSSDTEAFF.

This clone has only one observation. The genes are TRBV24-1 and TRBJ2-1; D not resolved. The germline V gene encodes CDR1 KGHDR and CDR2 SFDVKD. The CDR3 sequence is 13 residues long. V lost 2 bases and J 4 bases, leaving 5 bases between the germline ends. The CDR3 DNA is TGTGCCACCAGTGATTACGGGTACAATGAGCAGTTCTTC. Protein product: CATSDYGYNEQFF.

This clone was recorded once. The gene calls are TRBV5-8 and TRBJ2-1; 11 bases map to TRBD1. The V segment lost 4 bases and the J segment 5 bases; nucleotides outside the gene matches: 5. Germline V lookup: CDR1 SGHTS, CDR2 YDEGEE. The CDR3 contains 15 residues. As DNA, the CDR3 is TGTGCCAGCAGCCTCCGGGACAGGGGGAACAATGAGCAGTTCTTC. Translated: CASSLRDRGNNEQFF.